A selection of T cell receptor beta chains follows, all from one sample in a study of T cell changes during pregnancy in multiple sclerosis. Method: immunoSEQ multiplex PCR; TCRdb's copy keeps in-frame clones and lacks some. The sample has tens of thousands of clones, 90% to 95% seen once. Source: peripheral blood, taken in the third trimester of pregnancy. Every receptor here comes from a female donor with multiple sclerosis, enrolled in a pregnancy study. Both conserved end residues are part of each CDR3. Fields, in order: J gene, clone size, D gene, CDR3 length, V gene, CDR3 DNA, CDR3 protein. D genes are given only for firm matches. Size values are once, few and many counts, or a class for expanded clones, and some rows have none.

j_call: TRBJ1-2; clone_size: .; d_call: .; cdr3_length: 11; v_call: TRBV5-5; cdr3_nt: TGTGCCAGCAGCCCAGGTTATGGCTACACCTTC; cdr3_aa: CASSPGYGYTF
j_call: TRBJ2-1; clone_size: .; d_call: TRBD2; cdr3_length: 17; v_call: TRBV11-3; cdr3_nt: TGTGCCAGCAGCTCCGCCCGGGGAGCGGGAGGGCTATATGAGCAGTTCTTC; cdr3_aa: CASSSARGAGGLYEQFF
j_call: TRBJ2-1; clone_size: once; d_call: .; cdr3_length: 12; v_call: TRBV5-4; cdr3_nt: TGTGCCAGCAGCTTGGTCAACAATGAGCAGTTCTTC; cdr3_aa: CASSLVNNEQFF
j_call: TRBJ1-5; clone_size: .; d_call: TRBD1; cdr3_length: 16; v_call: TRBV19; cdr3_nt: TGTGCCAGTAGTATGGAGATACAGGGGAGTAATCAGCCCCAGCATTTT; cdr3_aa: CASSMEIQGSNQPQHF
j_call: TRBJ2-7; clone_size: .; d_call: .; cdr3_length: 12; v_call: TRBV12-5; cdr3_nt: TGTGCTAGTGGTTTTAAAATCTACGAGCAGTACTTC; cdr3_aa: CASGFKIYEQYF
j_call: TRBJ1-1; clone_size: .; d_call: .; cdr3_length: 15; v_call: TRBV6-6; cdr3_nt: TGTGCCAGCAGTTACGACGGGGTAGGGAGCACTGAAGCTTTCTTT; cdr3_aa: CASSYDGVGSTEAFF
j_call: TRBJ2-2; clone_size: once; d_call: TRBD2; cdr3_length: 16; v_call: TRBV28; cdr3_nt: TGTGCCAGCAATTTACTAGCGGGAGGGAACACCGGGGAGCTGTTTTTT; cdr3_aa: CASNLLAGGNTGELFF
j_call: TRBJ2-7; clone_size: once; d_call: TRBD2; cdr3_length: 14; v_call: TRBV27; cdr3_nt: TGTGCCAGCAGTTCCGGGACTAGCGGCTACGAGCAGTACTTC; cdr3_aa: CASSSGTSGYEQYF
j_call: TRBJ2-7; clone_size: .; d_call: .; cdr3_length: 14; v_call: TRBV19; cdr3_nt: TGTGCCAGTAGCCCCGTGGGGAGTGAGTACGAGCAGTACTTC; cdr3_aa: CASSPVGSEYEQYF
j_call: TRBJ2-7; clone_size: once; d_call: .; cdr3_length: 13; v_call: TRBV28; cdr3_nt: TGTGCCAGCAGTTCCATAGACTCATACGAGCAGTACTTC; cdr3_aa: CASSSIDSYEQYF
j_call: TRBJ2-1; clone_size: once; d_call: TRBD2; cdr3_length: 17; v_call: TRBV9; cdr3_nt: TGTGCCAGCAGCACACGCTCGGCGGGAGGTTCCTACAATGAGCAGTTCTTC; cdr3_aa: CASSTRSAGGSYNEQFF
j_call: TRBJ2-1; clone_size: .; d_call: .; cdr3_length: 17; v_call: TRBV18; cdr3_nt: TGTGCCAGCTCACCACCGACCCCGTCTAGCTCCTACAATGAGCAGTTCTTC; cdr3_aa: CASSPPTPSSSYNEQFF
j_call: TRBJ2-5; clone_size: .; d_call: TRBD1; cdr3_length: 17; v_call: TRBV4-2; cdr3_nt: TGTGCCAGCGGGGGCAGGGGGCTACGCGGTGGGGGAGAGACCCAGTACTTC; cdr3_aa: CASGGRGLRGGGETQYF
j_call: TRBJ2-3; clone_size: .; d_call: .; cdr3_length: 13; v_call: TRBV12-5; cdr3_nt: TGTGCTAGTGGTCCGACAGGTACAGATACGCAGTATTTT; cdr3_aa: CASGPTGTDTQYF
j_call: TRBJ2-3; clone_size: .; d_call: .; cdr3_length: 15; v_call: TRBV1; cdr3_nt: TGCACCAGCAGCCCCTGGGCAGGGGCCACAGATACGCAGTATTTT; cdr3_aa: CTSSPWAGATDTQYF
j_call: TRBJ2-2; clone_size: .; d_call: .; cdr3_length: 13; v_call: TRBV30; cdr3_nt: TGTGCCTGGAGATACACAGGGACCGGGGAGCTGTTTTTT; cdr3_aa: CAWRYTGTGELFF
j_call: TRBJ2-1; clone_size: .; d_call: .; cdr3_length: 16; v_call: TRBV4-2; cdr3_nt: TGTGCCAGCAGCCTGTCGGTCGGGAGCGGTTACAATGAGCAGTTCTTC; cdr3_aa: CASSLSVGSGYNEQFF
j_call: TRBJ1-1; clone_size: .; d_call: .; cdr3_length: 15; v_call: TRBV9; cdr3_nt: TGTGCCAGCAGCGTAGAAGCCAGGGGGAACACTGAAGCTTTCTTT; cdr3_aa: CASSVEARGNTEAFF